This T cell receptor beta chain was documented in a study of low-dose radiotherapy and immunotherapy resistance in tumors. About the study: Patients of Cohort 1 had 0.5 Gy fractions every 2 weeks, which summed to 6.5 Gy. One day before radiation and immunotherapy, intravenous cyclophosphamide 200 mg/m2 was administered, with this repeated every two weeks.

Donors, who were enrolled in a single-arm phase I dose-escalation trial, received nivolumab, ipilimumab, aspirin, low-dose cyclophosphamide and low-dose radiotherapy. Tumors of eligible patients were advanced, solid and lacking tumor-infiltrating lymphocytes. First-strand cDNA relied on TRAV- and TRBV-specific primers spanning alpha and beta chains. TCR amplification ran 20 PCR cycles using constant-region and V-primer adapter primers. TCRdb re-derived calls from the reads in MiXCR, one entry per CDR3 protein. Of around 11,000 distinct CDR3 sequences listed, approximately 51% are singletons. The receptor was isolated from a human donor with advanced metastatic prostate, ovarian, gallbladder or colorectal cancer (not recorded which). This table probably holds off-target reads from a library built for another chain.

In nucleotides, the CDR3 is TGTGCCAGCTCACCAAGCAGGGGGCGGAATGAGCAGTTCTTC. Translating gives CASSPSRGRNEQFF. The V gene is TRBV18, the J gene TRBJ2-1; 8 nucleotides align to TRBD1. The CDR3 contains 14 residues. Trimming removed 2 bases from V and 7 bases from J; junction bases left unmatched: 4. Germline CDR1 is KGHSH and CDR2 is LQKENI.